A selection of T cell receptor beta chains follows, all from one sample in a study of Ad26.COV2.S vaccination and SARS-CoV-2 variants. Clones were read by immunoSEQ multiplex PCR, and TCRdb kept only the in-frame ones, dropping some. The table lists hundreds of thousands of clones, roughly nine tenths of them singletons. The starting material was peripheral blood, obtained in a trial of Ad26.COV2.S vaccine versus placebo. All receptors derive from a person between 18 and 65 years old who received the Ad26.COV2.S COVID-19 vaccine or a placebo. CDR3s include the opening cysteine and the closing phenylalanine or tryptophan. Fields, in order: clone size, V gene, D gene, J gene, CDR3 DNA, CDR3 protein. The D gene is left open where the match is weak. Not all rows give a size; the values are once, few, many and, for expanded clones, a class.

abundance: NA
v_gene: TRBV2
d_gene: NA
j_gene: TRBJ2-6
CDR3nt: TGTGCCAGCACCTGGGGGGCCAACGTCCTGACTTTC
CDR3aa: CASTWGANVLTF

abundance: once
v_gene: TRBV5-8
d_gene: NA
j_gene: TRBJ1-6
CDR3nt: TGTGCCAGCAGCTTGGGAAGTCAGAGGCCCCTCCACTTT
CDR3aa: CASSLGSQRPLHF

abundance: NA
v_gene: TRBV29-1
d_gene: NA
j_gene: TRBJ2-1
CDR3nt: TGCAGCGTTGAAGGCGGGGTAGGGGCAGGGGATGAGCAGTTCTTC
CDR3aa: CSVEGGVGAGDEQFF

abundance: NA
v_gene: TRBV9
d_gene: NA
j_gene: TRBJ1-4
CDR3nt: TGTGCCAGCAGCGGCACCGGGACGGGGGCCGAAAAACTGTTTTTT
CDR3aa: CASSGTGTGAEKLFF

abundance: NA
v_gene: TRBV19
d_gene: NA
j_gene: TRBJ1-2
CDR3nt: TGTGCCAGTAGTATCGAGGGCTCTGGCTACACCTTC
CDR3aa: CASSIEGSGYTF

abundance: once
v_gene: TRBV7-2
d_gene: NA
j_gene: TRBJ2-1
CDR3nt: TGTGCCAGCAGCGTCCAATACAATGAGCAGTTCTTC
CDR3aa: CASSVQYNEQFF

abundance: NA
v_gene: TRBV15
d_gene: NA
j_gene: TRBJ2-3
CDR3nt: TGTGCCACCAGCAGAGATCGCGGAACAGGGTTCGGATCAGATACGCAGTATTTT
CDR3aa: CATSRDRGTGFGSDTQYF

abundance: once
v_gene: TRBV10-3
d_gene: TRBD2
j_gene: TRBJ2-1
CDR3nt: TGTGCCACGACTTTAGCGGGGGGTACTGAGCAGTTCTTC
CDR3aa: CATTLAGGTEQFF

abundance: NA
v_gene: TRBV6-4
d_gene: TRBD1
j_gene: TRBJ1-2
CDR3nt: TGTGCCAGCACTCCCCCCCGGGACAGGTGTATGGTTGACTATGGCTACACCTTC
CDR3aa: CASTPPRDRCMVDYGYTF

abundance: NA
v_gene: TRBV3-1/TRBV3-2
d_gene: TRBD2
j_gene: TRBJ2-2
CDR3nt: TGTGCCAGCAGCCCTAGCGGAGGGGAGGGGGAGCTGTTTTTT
CDR3aa: CASSPSGGEGELFF

abundance: NA
v_gene: TRBV7-2
d_gene: TRBD1
j_gene: TRBJ2-5
CDR3nt: TGTGCCAGCAGCTACCTCCGGGACAGGGCGGAGACCCAGTACTTC
CDR3aa: CASSYLRDRAETQYF

abundance: NA
v_gene: TRBV5-1
d_gene: NA
j_gene: TRBJ1-1
CDR3nt: TGCGCCAGCAGCTTGGAAGGGGGTCAAGCTTTCTTT
CDR3aa: CASSLEGGQAFF

abundance: NA
v_gene: TRBV27
d_gene: TRBD1
j_gene: TRBJ1-6
CDR3nt: TGTGCCAGCAGTGAAGGGGGCTTTGTCGGATACTCACCCCTCCACTTT
CDR3aa: CASSEGGFVGYSPLHF

abundance: NA
v_gene: TRBV12-5
d_gene: NA
j_gene: TRBJ1-1
CDR3nt: TGTGCTAGTGGTTCGACAGAAAACACTGAAGCTTTCTTT
CDR3aa: CASGSTENTEAFF

abundance: NA
v_gene: TRBV18
d_gene: NA
j_gene: TRBJ1-4
CDR3nt: TGTGCCAGCTCACCGGCCACACCCGCAACTAATGAAAAACTGTTTTTT
CDR3aa: CASSPATPATNEKLFF